This T cell receptor (beta chain) was sequenced for a study of neurological immune-mediated disorders. Whole-study context: The roughly 35 multiple sclerosis patients comprised around 31 that were relapsing-remitting and 3 that were secondary progressive.

CDR3 size: 15 residues. The germline V gene has CDR1 SGHVS and CDR2 FQNEAQ. Trimming removed 4 bases from V and 1 base from J; junction bases left unmatched: 4. Whole-study results and caveats: Sharing of CDR3 amino acid sequences among expanded clones across subjects was absent, suggesting private repertoires in all groups. While HTLV-1-associated myelopathy showed the greatest TCR clonal expansion, multiple sclerosis showed the least, falling below healthy controls.

5'RACE with 10-nucleotide random UMIs produced the cDNA. TCRdb ran MiXCR on the 5' RACE reads and lists one entry per CDR3 protein. The sample shows about 29,000 distinct CDR3 sequences, 3% to 3.5% of them seen only once. This clonotype was seen repeatedly, ten times or more. Its target is not known. Sequenced sample: PBMCs. The chain recombines TRBV7-8 with TRBJ1-3; 7 bases are a match to TRBD1. This receptor was identified in a woman in her twenties or thirties with multiple sclerosis. The CDR3 DNA sequence: TGTGCCAGCAGCTCACAGGGGAAATCTGGAAACACCATATATTTT. This sequence encodes CASSSQGKSGNTIYF. The entire variable domain, with the rest obtained from reference TRBV7-8 and TRBJ1-3, is as follows: GAGVSQSPRYKVAKRGQDVALRCDPISGHVSLFWYQQALGQGPEFLTYFQNEAQLDKSGLPSDRFFAERPEGSVSTLKIQRTQQEDSAVYLCASSSQGKSGNTIYFGEGSWLTVV.